The 19 T cell receptor beta chains below come from one sample, sequenced in a study of T cells in Graves' hyperthyroidism and ophthalmopathy. The TCR beta CDR3 regions underwent amplification using RNA transcripts as the source. The TCR CDR3 was amplified in a first-round RT-PCR using the HTBI primer set. TCRdb re-analysed the multiplex PCR reads in MiXCR, keeping a single row per CDR3 protein. The sample has roughly 400,000 distinct CDR3 sequences; around a sixth are singletons. Sequenced sample: blood. These TCRs come from a woman between 18 and 29 years old with Graves' hyperthyroidism that later progressed to Graves' ophthalmopathy.

In regard to this clonotype: This clone may be a read error of a much larger clone one base away. The V and J genes are TRBV28 and TRBJ2-3, with a tentative D call TRBD1 (6 bases). Per germline, CDR1 MDHEN and CDR2 SYDVKM. The CDR3 loop spans 14 amino acids. The CDR3 spells CTSSLERGLDTQYF. As DNA, the CDR3 is TGTACCAGCAGTTTAGAGAGGGGGTTGGATACGCAGTATTTT.

In this sample, this clonotype turned up many times. The gene calls are TRBV6-5 and TRBJ1-1, with no clear D. V lost 0 bases and J lost 0, with 8 bases in between. The CDR3 is 15 residues long. Per germline, CDR1 MNHEY and CDR2 SVGAGI. This CDR3 is CASSYSPGMNTEAFF. CDR3 coding DNA: TGTGCCAGCAGTTACTCGCCAGGCATGAACACTGAAGCTTTCTTT.

This clonotype has a count of ten or more. The chain employs TRBV19 and TRBJ2-1, with 9 bases lining up with TRBD1. CDR3 length: 15 amino acids. The V and J ends lost 4 bases and 6 bases, in that order; junction bases with no gene match: 7. The V gene's germline CDR1 is LNHDA and CDR2 SQIVND (reference sequence). The CDR3 sequence: CASSKGDRVTNEQFF. CDR3 coding DNA: TGTGCCAGTAGTAAGGGGGACAGGGTGACCAATGAGCAGTTCTTC.

The chain combines TRBV5-4 with TRBJ2-1; a possible D gene is TRBD1 (5 bases). The CDR3 length is 12 residues. Germline lookup yields CDR1 SGHNT and CDR2 YYREEE (reference sequence). V gave up 4 bases and J gave up 8 bases, with 10 bases separating them. DNA of the CDR3: TGTGCCAGCAGCCTCGACAGCTATGAGCAGTTCTTC. This encodes CASSLDSYEQFF.

This sequence joins TRBV5-5 and TRBJ2-1; the D gene is possibly TRBD1 (5 bases). The CDR3 length is 16 residues. Germline lookup yields CDR1 SGHKS and CDR2 YYEKEE (reference sequence). The germline V and J ends were trimmed by 4 bases and 3 bases, with 17 bases remaining between them. The CDR3 protein is CASSPEQVSFYNEQFF. The CDR3 DNA reads as TGTGCCAGCAGCCCGGAACAGGTATCGTTCTACAATGAGCAGTTCTTC. Supplemented by reference TRBV5-5 and TRBJ2-1, the full variable domain reads DAGVTQSPTHLIKTRGQQVTLRCSPISGHKSVSWYQQVLGQGPQFIFQYYEKEERGRGNFPDRFSARQFPNYSSELNVNALLLGDSALYLCASSPEQVSFYNEQFFGPGTRLTVL.

This clonotype was seen a few times. This sequence joins TRBV28 and TRBJ2-2; D not certain. The V gene's germline CDR1 is MDHEN and CDR2 SYDVKM. The CDR3 length is 14 residues. Trimming took 5 bases from V and 3 from J, leaving 10 bases between them. The DNA of the CDR3 is TGTGCCAGCAGTCCCCCCGTGGACACCGGGGAGCTGTTTTTT. Amino acid sequence: CASSPPVDTGELFF. Filled out from reference TRBV28 and TRBJ2-2, the complete variable domain reads DVKVTQSSRYLVKRTGEKVFLECVQDMDHENMFWYRQDPGLGLRLIYFSYDVKMKEKGDIPEGYSVSREKKERFSLILESASTNQTSMYLCASSPPVDTGELFFGEGSRLTVL.

This clonotype has just a few counts. The rearrangement uses TRBV20-1 and TRBJ2-1; D could derive from TRBD1 or TRBD2 (5 bases each). V shed 3 bases and J shed 1 base, with 16 bases lying between them. The CDR3 extends over 16 amino acids. In germline, CDR1 is DFQATT, CDR2 SNEGSKA (reference sequence). As DNA, the CDR3 is TGCAGTGCTAGGGACCTGACGGGGACGTCCTACAATGAGCAGTTCTTC. Translation: CSARDLTGTSYNEQFF.

This clonotype was recorded many times. The chain joins TRBV6-1 to TRBJ2-7; 7 positions agree with TRBD1. Germline-derived CDR1 and CDR2 are MNHNS and SASEGT. V was clipped by 4 bases and J by 2 bases; unmatched bases: 5. The CDR3 has 14 residues. The CDR3 DNA follows: TGTGCCAGCAGTGTTGGACAGGACGCCTACGAGCAGTACTTC. Its translation: CASSVGQDAYEQYF.

This clonotype was counted at least ten times. This rearrangement joins TRBV20-1 to TRBJ1-1; D is unclear. The V gene lost 3 bases and the J gene lost 6 bases, with 14 bases spanning the gap. Germline values: CDR1 DFQATT, CDR2 SNEGSKA (reference sequence). This CDR3 contains 13 residues. The CDR3 protein is CSASYPGGAEAFF. Here the CDR3 DNA reads TGCAGTGCTAGTTACCCCGGCGGCGCTGAAGCTTTCTTT.

This clonotype was recorded at least ten times. The V and J genes are TRBV5-1 and TRBJ1-1, with no clear D. The length of the CDR3 is 16 residues. Germline V gene lookup returns CDR1 SGHRS and CDR2 YFSETQ. The V and J ends lost 0 bases and 0 bases respectively, with 12 bases between them. The DNA for the CDR3 is TGCGCCAGCAGCTTGGTAGAAACTAAAATGAACACTGAAGCTTTCTTT. This encodes CASSLVETKMNTEAFF.

This clonotype has at least ten counts. The CDR3 bases are TGTGCCAGCAGTTACGGCGACTGGGCCTACGAGCAGTACTTC. It specifies CASSYGDWAYEQYF. The chain has TRBV6-2 or TRBV6-3 and TRBJ2-7; D remains unclear. The CDR3 consists of 14 residues. Germline V gene sequence: CDR1 MNHEY, CDR2 SVGEGT. Trimming took 2 bases from V and 2 from J, leaving 10 bases between them.

V and J are TRBV3-1 and TRBJ2-7; 9 nucleotides align to TRBD2. This CDR3 is 16 amino acids long. J gave up 3 bases and V 4 bases, and 10 bases lay outside the gene matches. Per the germline V gene, CDR1 is LGHDT and CDR2 is YNNKEL (reference sequence). CDR3 bases: TGTGCCAGCAGCCTGGGGAGACTAGCGGAAGTCTACGAGCAGTACTTC. It translates to CASSLGRLAEVYEQYF.

This clonotype came up a few times. V is TRBV5-1 and J is TRBJ2-7; D gene uncertain. Germline loops: CDR1 SGHRS, CDR2 YFSETQ. Trimming pared 5 bases from V and 4 bases from J, leaving 16 bases between. The CDR3 has 14 amino acids. The CDR3 DNA reads TGCGCCAGCAGGACGAGTCTAGGTGGTTACGAGCAGTACTTC. This codes for CASRTSLGGYEQYF.

Many counts were recorded for this clonotype. The V gene is TRBV14, the J gene TRBJ2-7, with D possibly called TRBD1 or TRBD2 (5 bases each). CDR3 length equals 17 residues. Germline lookup yields CDR1 SGHDN and CDR2 FVKESK. The V gene lost 3 bases and the J gene lost 3 bases, with 21 bases spanning the gap. The CDR3: CASSQTGPPEGNYEQYF. CDR3 DNA sequence: TGTGCCAGCAGCCAGACGGGACCCCCAGAGGGAAACTACGAGCAGTACTTC.

As regards this clonotype: The conserved final phenylalanine or tryptophan is absent from the CDR3, which likely points to a read error. The gene calls are TRBV11-2 and TRBJ2-1; the match to TRBD2 covers 10 bases. This CDR3 has 16 amino acids. Looked up from germline, CDR1 is SGHAT and CDR2 is FQNNGV. Losses at the gene ends were 6 bases for V and 6 bases for J; bases not matched to a gene: 11. The CDR3 sequence: CASSPSGRWNRNEQFL. The CDR3 DNA reads as TGTGCCAGCAGTCCTAGCGGGAGATGGAATCGCAATGAGCAGTTCTTA.

This clonotype was recorded many times. The V and J genes are TRBV3-1 and TRBJ1-1; D might be TRBD1 (6 bases). The CDR3 length is 14 residues. Germline V gene data show CDR1 as LGHDT and CDR2 as YNNKEL (reference sequence). The V gene lost 7 bases and the J gene lost 1 base, with 13 bases spanning the gap. CDR3 region: CASKDAGENTEAFF. Here the CDR3 DNA reads TGTGCCAGCAAAGATGCAGGGGAGAACACTGAAGCTTTCTTT.

This clonotype was seen a few times. The CDR3 protein is CSARSGRGRDTQYF. The DNA for the CDR3 is TGCAGTGCTAGGAGCGGGAGGGGAAGAGATACGCAGTATTTT. The V gene is TRBV20-1, the J gene TRBJ2-3; 10 bases line up with TRBD2. Trimming removed 3 bases from V and 5 bases from J; junction bases left unmatched: 5. Germline V CDR1 and CDR2: DFQATT, SNEGSKA (reference sequence). This CDR3 spans 14 amino acids.

Many counts were recorded for this clonotype. The CDR3 here is CSASPGGLAENEQFF. The CDR3 DNA reads as TGCAGTGCCAGCCCAGGGGGACTAGCGGAAAATGAGCAGTTCTTC. This chain uses TRBV20-1 with TRBJ2-1, with TRBD2 matching 11 bases. Germline assignment: CDR1 DFQATT and CDR2 SNEGSKA (reference sequence). The V and J ends lost 6 bases and 7 bases, in that order; junction bases with no gene match: 11. The CDR3 is 15 amino acids.

This clonotype was recorded at least ten times. This chain links TRBV18 with TRBJ2-5; TRBD1 is a possible D gene (7 bases). In germline, CDR1 is KGHSH, CDR2 LQKENI. Trimming removed 0 bases from V and 4 bases from J, with 12 bases in between. This CDR3 is 15 amino acids long. The CDR3 sequence: CASSPPAGGGETQYF. CDR3 sequence (DNA): TGTGCCAGCTCACCACCCGCAGGGGGAGGAGAGACCCAGTACTTC.